A selection of T cell receptor beta chains follows, all from one sample in a study of blood T cells in healthy people across ages. TCRdb recomputed calls from the 5' RACE reads with MiXCR, one row per CDR3 protein. In the table there are 1.5 million to 2 million distinct CDR3 sequences, approximately 32% of which are singletons. Input material: blood. Every receptor here comes from a woman in her thirties in good health. CDR3s include the opening cysteine and the closing phenylalanine or tryptophan. D genes are given only for firm matches. Not every row has a clone size; where given, it reads once, few, many or a size class.

CDR3 protein | CDR3 DNA | J gene | V gene | clone size | D gene
CSAPGQGGTEAFF | TGCAGTGCTCCTGGACAGGGGGGCACTGAAGCTTTCTTT | TRBJ1-1 | TRBV20-1 | few | TRBD1
CASTPAGTDSYEQYF | TGTGCCAGCACCCCGGCGGGGACTGACTCCTACGAGCAGTACTTC | TRBJ2-7 | TRBV6-6 | - | -
CASSLVGRGRINTEAFF | TGTGCCAGCAGCTTAGTGGGCAGGGGGCGTATAAACACTGAAGCTTTCTTT | TRBJ1-1 | TRBV11-2 | few | TRBD1
CASSFGPRGMSADTQYF | TGTGCCAGCAGTTTCGGTCCTCGGGGGATGAGCGCAGATACGCAGTATTTT | TRBJ2-3 | TRBV12-3/TRBV12-4 | - | -
CSTPGQGTEAFF | TGCAGTACCCCGGGACAGGGCACTGAAGCTTTCTTT | TRBJ1-1 | TRBV20-1 | once | TRBD1
CASSHPRGLLSYEQYF | TGTGCCAGCAGCCACCCGAGGGGATTACTCTCCTACGAGCAGTACTTC | TRBJ2-7 | TRBV7-9 | - | -
CASSPLGQGNQPQHF | TGTGCCAGCAGTCCACTTGGACAGGGGAATCAGCCCCAGCATTTT | TRBJ1-5 | TRBV12-3/TRBV12-4 | few | TRBD1
CASSHSWGPNYNEQFF | TGTGCCAGCAGTCACAGCTGGGGTCCCAACTACAATGAGCAGTTCTTC | TRBJ2-1 | TRBV6-5 | few | -
CASSGDQSSSYEQYF | TGTGCCAGCAGTGGTGACCAATCGAGCTCCTACGAGCAGTACTTC | TRBJ2-7 | TRBV25-1 | - | -
CASSPPGLAGAGELFF | TGTGCCAGCAGCCCTCCGGGACTAGCGGGGGCCGGGGAGCTGTTTTTT | TRBJ2-2 | TRBV6-6 | few | TRBD2
CASSLGQAFEQYF | TGTGCCAGCTCCCTCGGACAGGCCTTCGAGCAGTACTTC | TRBJ2-7 | TRBV18 | - | TRBD1
CASSVLLAGLSSGANVLTF | TGTGCCAGCAGTGTATTGCTTGCAGGTCTCAGCTCTGGGGCCAACGTCCTGACTTTC | TRBJ2-6 | TRBV6-1 | - | -
CASSGQPQGRQPQHF | TGTGCCAGCAGCGGACAGCCCCAGGGGAGGCAGCCCCAGCATTTT | TRBJ1-5 | TRBV2 | few | -
CSGIPGLAGGPREQFF | TGCAGTGGCATCCCGGGACTAGCGGGGGGGCCGCGTGAGCAGTTCTTC | TRBJ2-1 | TRBV20-1 | few | TRBD2
CASSRRDGPKNIQYF | TGTGCCAGCTCCCGGAGGGACGGACCTAAAAACATTCAGTACTTC | TRBJ2-4 | TRBV9 | few | -
CAGSFVAGGPASGANVLTF | TGTGCCGGCAGTTTTGTTGCGGGAGGGCCCGCGTCTGGGGCCAACGTCCTGACTTTC | TRBJ2-6 | TRBV27 | - | TRBD2
CASSYGLASPGGWEETQYF | TGTGCCAGCAGTTACGGACTAGCGAGTCCTGGAGGATGGGAAGAGACCCAGTACTTC | TRBJ2-5 | TRBV6-2/TRBV6-3 | - | TRBD2
CSAGRQDIQIAKNIQYF | TGCAGTGCTGGGAGGCAGGATATTCAGATAGCCAAAAACATTCAGTACTTC | TRBJ2-4 | TRBV20-1 | - | -
CSVRATYGYTF | TGCAGCGTCCGGGCCACCTATGGCTACACCTTC | TRBJ1-2 | TRBV29-1 | few | -
CASSPMVGSQETQYF | TGCGCCAGCAGCCCCATGGTGGGGAGTCAAGAGACCCAGTACTTC | TRBJ2-5 | TRBV5-1 | - | -
CARQGLEGSEQYF | TGTGCCAGGCAAGGACTAGAGGGATCCGAGCAGTACTTC | TRBJ2-7 | TRBV30 | - | TRBD2
CARGTGKAQYF | TGTGCCAGAGGGACAGGCAAGGCCCAGTACTTC | TRBJ2-5 | TRBV6-1 | few | TRBD1
CSASSGTRNNEQFF | TGCAGTGCTAGTTCGGGGACCCGAAACAATGAGCAGTTCTTC | TRBJ2-1 | TRBV20-1 | - | -
CSARDQPPAGASYNSPLHF | TGCAGTGCTAGAGATCAACCTCCCGCGGGGGCCTCCTATAATTCACCCCTCCACTTT | TRBJ1-6 | TRBV20-1 | - | -
CSATASGVRETQYF | TGCAGTGCTACAGCTTCGGGAGTCAGGGAGACCCAGTACTTC | TRBJ2-5 | TRBV20-1 | few | -
CASSQDRAGTGISTGELFF | TGCGCCAGCAGCCAAGATAGGGCGGGGACAGGGATATCCACCGGGGAGCTGTTTTTT | TRBJ2-2 | TRBV4-1 | - | TRBD1
CASSLQGARGANVLTF | TGTGCCAGCAGTTTGCAGGGGGCGCGGGGGGCCAACGTCCTGACTTTC | TRBJ2-6 | TRBV6-2/TRBV6-3 | few | TRBD1
CASSFLGSGYEQYF | TGTGCCAGCAGCTTTCTGGGGTCAGGCTACGAGCAGTACTTC | TRBJ2-7 | TRBV5-5 | few | -
CASSVFGVNYGYTF | TGTGCCAGCAGCGTTTTCGGCGTTAACTATGGCTACACCTTC | TRBJ1-2 | TRBV9 | - | -
CSASWNPRRNEQFF | TGCAGTGCTAGCTGGAACCCTCGGCGCAATGAGCAGTTCTTC | TRBJ2-1 | TRBV20-1 | - | -
CATKTGLKSYEQYF | TGTGCCACTAAGACAGGTCTTAAGTCCTACGAGCAGTACTTC | TRBJ2-7 | TRBV6-1 | - | -
CASSLRITQGPSGANVLTF | TGTGCCAGCAGCTTAAGAATAACACAGGGCCCCTCTGGGGCCAACGTCCTGACTTTC | TRBJ2-6 | TRBV7-6 | - | -
CASGRAGTSRTDTQYF | TGTGCCAGCGGTCGAGCGGGGACTAGCCGCACAGATACGCAGTATTTT | TRBJ2-3 | TRBV28 | - | TRBD2
CASGQGGSPLHF | TGCGCCAGCGGACAGGGAGGTTCACCCCTCCACTTT | TRBJ1-6 | TRBV4-1 | - | TRBD1
CAISSGTTAQYTQYF | TGTGCCATCAGTTCCGGGACTACAGCCCAATATACCCAGTATTTT | TRBJ2-3 | TRBV10-3 | few | TRBD2
CSVVRTGGSGNTIYF | TGCAGCGTTGTTAGGACAGGGGGTTCTGGAAACACCATATATTTT | TRBJ1-3 | TRBV29-1 | once | TRBD1
CASSRDGYEQYF | TGTGCCAGCAGCCGGGACGGGTACGAGCAGTACTTC | TRBJ2-7 | TRBV12-3/TRBV12-4 | many | -
CSARDPERGASYEQYF | TGCAGTGCTAGAGATCCGGAGCGGGGGGCCTCCTACGAGCAGTACTTC | TRBJ2-7 | TRBV20-1 | few | TRBD2
CASSKGLATSSYNEQYF | TGTGCCAGCAGCAAAGGACTAGCCACCTCCTCCTACAATGAGCAGTACTTC | TRBJ2-7 | TRBV3-1 | - | TRBD2
CASSLVHAEQFF | TGTGCCAGCAGTTTAGTCCATGCTGAGCAGTTCTTC | TRBJ2-1 | TRBV12-3/TRBV12-4 | few | -
CASSRSGATSYEQYF | TGTGCCAGCAGTCGGTCGGGTGCTACAAGCTACGAGCAGTACTTC | TRBJ2-7 | TRBV28 | - | -
CASSPVLLAGEETQYF | TGTGCCAGCTCGCCCGTGCTGCTAGCGGGAGAAGAGACCCAGTACTTC | TRBJ2-5 | TRBV2 | - | TRBD2
CSVGGDTGELFF | TGCAGCGTCGGGGGGGACACCGGGGAGCTGTTTTTT | TRBJ2-2 | TRBV29-1 | many | TRBD2
CSARVTGSDNHQHQHF | TGCAGTGCTAGAGTCACAGGGTCGGATAACCATCAGCACCAGCATTTT | TRBJ1-5 | TRBV20-1 | - | -
CASSCGQGWYEQYF | TGTGCCAGCAGCTGCGGACAGGGCTGGTACGAGCAGTACTTC | TRBJ2-7 | TRBV11-1 | - | TRBD1
CASSQIARGYGGELFF | TGTGCCAGCAGTCAAATCGCTCGGGGGTATGGCGGGGAGCTGTTTTTT | TRBJ2-2 | TRBV6-5 | few | -
CASMTVYNEQFF | TGTGCCAGCATGACAGTCTACAATGAGCAGTTCTTC | TRBJ2-1 | TRBV2 | - | -
CSARARQGSGSPLHF | TGCAGTGCTAGGGCTAGACAGGGGAGTGGTTCACCCCTCCACTTT | TRBJ1-6 | TRBV20-1 | once | TRBD1